This T cell receptor beta chain was retrieved from a study of post-analysis software for immune sequencing data. Study-wide findings and caveats: Diversity measured as normalized Chao1 was significantly lower in multiple sclerosis patients than in controls. Under the F measure, samples that were prepared in one batch clustered strongly together. Patients used a handful of TRBV segments, including TRBV5-6, TRBV5-1 and TRBV20-1, more often than controls.

The CDR3 runs 14 residues. Per the germline V gene, CDR1 is SGHRS and CDR2 is YFSETQ. With V trimmed by 5 bases and J by 2 bases, 3 bases remained unmatched. Incorporated into the TCR beta cDNA libraries were unique molecular identifiers, which served to reduce PCR and sequencing biases. TCRdb reprocessed the PCR reads with MiXCR, giving one entry per CDR3 protein. The data hold around 700,000 distinct CDR3 sequences, with roughly three fifths observed a single time. With regard to this clonotype: The target antigen is unknown.

This receptor was taken from a girl aged 2-15 years with multiple sclerosis. V and J are TRBV5-1 and TRBJ2-7; 11 bases fit TRBD2. Sequencing was done on a sample of blood. DNA of the CDR3: TGCGCCAGCAGGGGACTAGCGGTTCCCTACGAGCAGTACTTC. Translation gives CASRGLAVPYEQYF. Full variable domain (outside the CDR3, taken from reference TRBV5-1 and TRBJ2-7): KAGVTQTPRYLIKTRGQQVTLSCSPISGHRSVSWYQQTPGQGLQFLFEYFSETQRNKGNFPGRFSGRQFSNSRSEMNVSTLELGDSALYLCASRGLAVPYEQYFGPGTRLTVT.